This T cell receptor beta chain was sequenced in a study of Ad26.COV2.S vaccination and SARS-CoV-2 variants. Comments on this clone: As yet, its antigen is unknown.

Study-wide results and limits: Vaccine recipients showed a spike-specific TCR breadth that was higher than in placebo recipients.

The method was immunoSEQ multiplex PCR; TCRdb's version includes in-frame clones alone and lacks a portion of them. The data show around 450,000 clones, around 91% seen once. Trimming shortened V by 0 bases and J by 2 bases, and 10 bases separated the two germline ends. Looked up from germline, CDR1 is LNHNV and CDR2 is YYDKDF (reference sequence). This CDR3 comprises 15 residues. Treatment meaning: some 20 received Ad26.COV2.S at low or high dose, single or two shots; a few received placebo; per-sample allocation not given. Samples came from day 63 after the first vaccine or placebo injection. Participants' vaccine, an Ad26 vector, delivered Wuhan-strain SARS-CoV-2 spike.

The chain is built from TRBV15 and TRBJ2-5; D perhaps matches TRBD2 (5 bases). The sequence came from a person aged 18 to 59 who received the Ad26.COV2.S COVID-19 vaccine or a placebo. Here the sequenced sample was peripheral blood, taken in a trial of Ad26.COV2.S vaccine versus placebo. This chain's CDR3 is CATSRDPGIQETQYF. CDR3 coding DNA: TGTGCCACCAGCAGAGATCCGGGAATTCAAGAGACCCAGTACTTC.